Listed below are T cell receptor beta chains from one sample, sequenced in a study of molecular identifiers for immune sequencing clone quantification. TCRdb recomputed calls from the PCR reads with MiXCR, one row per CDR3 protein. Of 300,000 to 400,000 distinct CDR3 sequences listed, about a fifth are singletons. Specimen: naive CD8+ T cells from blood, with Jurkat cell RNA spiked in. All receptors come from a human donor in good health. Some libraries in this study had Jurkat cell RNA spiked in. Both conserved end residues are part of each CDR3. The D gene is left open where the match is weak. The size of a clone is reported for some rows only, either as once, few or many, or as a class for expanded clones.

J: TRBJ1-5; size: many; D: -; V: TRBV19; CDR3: CASSWGASQPQHF; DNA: TGTGCCAGTAGTTGGGGGGCTAGTCAGCCCCAGCATTTT
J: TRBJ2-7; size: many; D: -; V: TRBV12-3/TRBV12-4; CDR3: CASSDGGGYEQYF; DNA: TGTGCCAGCAGTGACGGAGGGGGCTACGAGCAGTACTTC
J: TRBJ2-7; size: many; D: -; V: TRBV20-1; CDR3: CSAESGYEQYF; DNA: TGCAGTGCCGAGTCGGGCTACGAGCAGTACTTC
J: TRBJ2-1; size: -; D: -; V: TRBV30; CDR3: CACQGPPKSSYNEQFF; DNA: TGTGCCTGCCAGGGACCGCCAAAGAGCTCCTACAATGAGCAGTTCTTC
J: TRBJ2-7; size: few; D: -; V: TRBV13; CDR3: CASSLGTTTYEQYF; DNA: TGTGCCAGCAGCTTAGGGACTACTACCTACGAGCAGTACTTC
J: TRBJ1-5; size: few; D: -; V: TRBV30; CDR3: CAWSEGGNQPQHF; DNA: TGTGCCTGGAGTGAGGGAGGCAATCAGCCCCAGCATTTT
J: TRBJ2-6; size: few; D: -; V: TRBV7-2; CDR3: CASSPYREGLISTRTGADVLTF; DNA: TGTGCCAGCAGCCCGTACAGGGAGGGTCTAATATCGACAAGAACTGGGGCCGACGTCCTGACTTTC
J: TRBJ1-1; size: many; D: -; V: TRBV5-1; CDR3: CASSSDRRTEAFF; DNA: TGCGCCAGCAGCTCCGACAGGAGGACTGAAGCTTTCTTT
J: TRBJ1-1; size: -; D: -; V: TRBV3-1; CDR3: CASSQVYGGSNTEAFF; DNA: TGTGCCAGCAGCCAAGTTTATGGGGGATCGAACACTGAAGCTTTCTTT
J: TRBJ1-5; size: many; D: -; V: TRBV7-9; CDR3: CASSLGGTNQPQHF; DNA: TGTGCCAGCAGCTTAGGGGGGACCAATCAGCCCCAGCATTTT
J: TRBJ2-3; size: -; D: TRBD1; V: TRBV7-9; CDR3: CASSHRPGQGTDTQYF; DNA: TGTGCCAGCAGCCATCGACCTGGACAGGGTACAGATACGCAGTATTTT
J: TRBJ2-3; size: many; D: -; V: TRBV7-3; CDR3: CASSSMDSGDTQYF; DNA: TGTGCCAGCAGCTCGATGGACAGCGGCGATACGCAGTATTTT
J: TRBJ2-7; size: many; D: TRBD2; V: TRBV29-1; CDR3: CSVELRGVSYEQYF; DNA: TGCAGCGTTGAATTGCGGGGGGTATCCTACGAGCAGTACTTC
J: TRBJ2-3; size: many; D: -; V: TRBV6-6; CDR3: CASSYFRGASTDTQYF; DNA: TGTGCCAGCAGTTACTTTCGGGGGGCTAGCACAGATACGCAGTATTTT
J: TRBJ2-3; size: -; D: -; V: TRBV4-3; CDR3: CASSPSFLPFGQTRTSTDTQYF; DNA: TGCGCCAGCAGCCCTTCTTTCCTACCTTTCGGGCAGACGCGAACTAGCACAGATACGCAGTATTTT
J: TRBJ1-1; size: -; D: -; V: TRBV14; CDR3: CAGSQTDTPWPWNTEAFF; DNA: TGTGCCGGCAGCCAGACGGACACGCCTTGGCCGTGGAACACTGAAGCTTTCTTT
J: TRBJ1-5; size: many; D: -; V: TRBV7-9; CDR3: CASRAGADQPQHF; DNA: TGTGCCAGCAGAGCGGGGGCGGATCAGCCCCAGCATTTT
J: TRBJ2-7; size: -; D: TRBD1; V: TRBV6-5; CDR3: CASSINNPGTGAYEQHF; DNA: TGTGCCAGCAGTATAAACAATCCCGGGACAGGGGCCTACGAGCAGCACTTC
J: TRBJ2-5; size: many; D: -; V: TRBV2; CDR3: CASSDSPYQETQYF; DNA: TGTGCCAGCAGTGACTCACCGTACCAAGAGACCCAGTACTTC
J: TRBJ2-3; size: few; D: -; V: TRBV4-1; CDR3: CASSQKAPSTDTQYF; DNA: TGCGCCAGCAGCCAAAAGGCTCCTAGCACAGATACGCAGTATTTT
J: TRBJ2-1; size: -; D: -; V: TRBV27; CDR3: CASSLNWRNEQFF; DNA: TGTGCCAGCAGTTTAAACTGGCGCAATGAGCAGTTCTTC
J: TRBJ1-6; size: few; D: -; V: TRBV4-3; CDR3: CASSQDPTDSYNSPLHF; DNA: TGCGCCAGCAGCCAAGATCCGACTGACTCCTATAATTCACCCCTCCACTTT
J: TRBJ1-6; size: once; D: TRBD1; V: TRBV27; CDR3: CASSPTGESLHF; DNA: TGTGCCAGCAGTCCTACAGGGGAATCTCTCCACTTT
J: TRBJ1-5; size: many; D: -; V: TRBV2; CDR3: CASSEGAGPNQPQHF; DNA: TGTGCCAGCAGTGAAGGTGCAGGGCCGAATCAGCCCCAGCATTTT
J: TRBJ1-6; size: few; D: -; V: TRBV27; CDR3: CASSSNDYNSPLHF; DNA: TGTGCCAGCAGTTCCAACGACTATAATTCACCCCTCCACTTT
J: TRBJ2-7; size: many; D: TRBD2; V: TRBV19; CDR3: CASSQTSGGYDEQYF; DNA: TGTGCCAGTAGTCAAACTAGCGGGGGGTATGACGAGCAGTACTTC
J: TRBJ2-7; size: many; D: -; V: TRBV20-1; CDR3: CSASLFGFSYEQYF; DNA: TGCAGTGCTAGTTTATTCGGGTTTTCCTACGAGCAGTACTTC
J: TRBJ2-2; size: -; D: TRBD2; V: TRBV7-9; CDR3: CASSDTGTSGSFVTGELFF; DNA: TGTGCCAGCAGCGATACCGGGACTAGCGGGAGTTTTGTCACCGGGGAGCTGTTTTTT
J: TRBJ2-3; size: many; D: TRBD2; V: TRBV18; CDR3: CASSPGLEISDTQYF; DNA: TGTGCCAGCTCACCGGGACTAGAGATTTCAGATACGCAGTATTTT
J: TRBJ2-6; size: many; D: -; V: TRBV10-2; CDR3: CASTDLSGANVLTF; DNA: TGCGCCAGCACGGACCTCTCTGGGGCCAACGTCCTGACTTTC
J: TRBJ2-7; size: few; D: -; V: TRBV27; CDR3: CASSSPEGHEQYF; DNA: TGTGCCAGCAGTTCGCCAGAAGGCCACGAGCAGTACTTC
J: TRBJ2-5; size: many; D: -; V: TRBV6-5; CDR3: CASSYSGHQETQYF; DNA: TGTGCCAGCAGTTACTCAGGTCACCAAGAGACCCAGTACTTC
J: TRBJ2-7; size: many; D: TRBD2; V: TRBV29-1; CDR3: CSVREGYEQYF; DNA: TGCAGCGTCCGGGAGGGGTACGAGCAGTACTTC
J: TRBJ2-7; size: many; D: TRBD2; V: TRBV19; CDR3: CASSRGLAGGTTYEQYF; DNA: TGTGCCAGTAGTAGAGGGCTAGCGGGAGGAACCACCTACGAGCAGTACTTC